These 22 T cell receptor beta chains were all obtained from the same sample, sequenced in a study of early T cells in non-severe SARS-CoV-2 infection. One entry per CDR3 protein results from TCRdb running MiXCR on the 5' RACE reads. The repertoire holds tens of thousands of distinct CDR3 sequences, around 6% seen once, with about 2.7% in the top ten. The starting material was whole blood, obtained at baseline. The source of these receptors is an adult who was a healthcare worker with PCR-confirmed SARS-CoV-2 infection or an uninfected control (not recorded which).

In this sample, this clonotype turned up a few times. In nucleotides, the CDR3 is TGTGCCAGCAGCGCAACCTACGAGCAGTACTTC. Translating it yields CASSATYEQYF. The chain has TRBV3-1 and TRBJ2-7; D not resolved. The V end lost 5 bases, the J end lost 2 bases, and 4 bases lay between the germline ends. The CDR3 loop spans 11 amino acids. Germline V gives CDR1 LGHDT, CDR2 YNNKEL (reference sequence).

This clonotype has at least ten counts. The V call is TRBV6-2 or TRBV6-3, the J call TRBJ1-1; no clear D gene. This CDR3 has 16 residues. Trimming shortened V by 4 bases and J by 1 base, and 16 bases separated the two germline ends. Germline-derived CDR1 and CDR2 are MNHEY and SVGEGT. The CDR3 nucleotides are TGTGCCAGCAGTTTTCTCTGGCGAGCCACGAACACTGAAGCTTTCTTT. Protein: CASSFLWRATNTEAFF.

The V and J genes are TRBV12-3 or TRBV12-4 and TRBJ2-3, with 8 bases lining up with TRBD2. This CDR3 is 15 amino acids long. J gave up 4 bases and V 3 bases, and 6 bases lay outside the gene matches. The CDR3 protein is CASSLTSVSSDTQYF. CDR3 DNA sequence: TGTGCCAGCAGTTTGACTAGCGTCTCCTCAGATACGCAGTATTTT.

The chain combines TRBV7-2 with TRBJ2-1, with a possible D match to TRBD1 (6 bases). From germline, CDR1 is SGHTA and CDR2 FQGNSA. Trimming took 3 bases from V and 1 from J, leaving 10 bases between them. The CDR3 has 15 residues. The CDR3 protein is CASSFGQPSYNEQFF. DNA for the CDR3: TGTGCCAGCAGCTTTGGACAGCCATCCTACAATGAGCAGTTCTTC.

This clonotype was observed many times. This rearrangement joins TRBV5-1 to TRBJ1-4, with no clear D. This CDR3 contains 16 residues. Germline V gives CDR1 SGHRS, CDR2 YFSETQ. V shed 0 bases and J shed 7 bases, with 16 bases lying between them. The CDR3 nucleotides are TGCGCCAGCAGCTTGGATGCTCGCGGCCGACCTGAAAAACTGTTTTTT. This translates into CASSLDARGRPEKLFF.

This clonotype was detected many times. The chain joins TRBV20-1 to TRBJ2-4, with 9 bases that match TRBD2. The V segment lost 0 bases and the J segment 8 bases; nucleotides outside the gene matches: 14. In germline, CDR1 is DFQATT, CDR2 SNEGSKA (reference sequence). This CDR3 has 17 residues. CDR3 sequence (DNA): TGCAGTGCTAGAGATCGGATAGCGGGGGCCCCGGAGGACATTCAGTACTTC. It specifies CSARDRIAGAPEDIQYF.

This clonotype was seen at least ten times. The chain couples TRBV11-1 to TRBJ2-1; weak D call: TRBD2 (5 bases). Germline loops: CDR1 SGHAT, CDR2 FQDESV (reference sequence). CDR3 length: 14 residues. V shed 5 bases and J shed 7 bases, with 15 bases lying between them. The CDR3 DNA follows: TGTGCCAGCAGCCAGCTGGCAGGCGGGAATGAGCAGTTCTTC. It specifies CASSQLAGGNEQFF.

This clonotype was found many times. The chain recombines TRBV4-3 with TRBJ2-6, with 8 bases lining up with TRBD1. From germline, CDR1 is LGHNA and CDR2 YSLEER. Trimming took 0 bases from V and 0 from J; bases not matched to a gene: 1. The CDR3 is 17 amino acids. CDR3 in DNA: TGCGCCAGCAGCCAAGATGGACAGGGCTCTGGGGCCAACGTCCTGACTTTC. Translating gives CASSQDGQGSGANVLTF.

The V and J genes are TRBV5-1 and TRBJ1-1; no definite D call. V lost 0 bases and J 0 bases, leaving 9 bases between the germline ends. The CDR3 consists of 15 residues. Germline values: CDR1 SGHRS, CDR2 YFSETQ. The CDR3 sequence is CASSLGGQVNTEAFF. CDR3 bases: TGCGCCAGCAGCTTGGGGGGTCAGGTGAACACTGAAGCTTTCTTT.

This clonotype was seen only a few times. The chain uses TRBV11-2 and TRBJ2-1; D not resolved. Trimming took 0 bases from V and 8 from J, leaving 11 bases between them. Germline-derived CDR1 and CDR2 are SGHAT and FQNNGV. CDR3 length: 14 amino acids. The CDR3 region has the DNA TGTGCCAGCAGCTTAGACCCAGTACCGGATGAGCAGTTCTTC. Translating it yields CASSLDPVPDEQFF.

This clonotype was recorded at least ten times. This chain connects TRBV19 to TRBJ2-7, with TRBD2 matching over 13 bases. CDR1 is LNHDA and CDR2 is SQIVND in the germline V gene (reference sequence). The V gene end was trimmed by 6 bases and the J gene end by 3 bases; junction bases not matched to a gene: 8. CDR3 length: 16 residues. The CDR3: CASRQTGTSGIYEQYF. The CDR3 nucleotides read TGTGCCAGTAGGCAAACCGGGACTAGCGGGATCTACGAGCAGTACTTC.

This clonotype was detected ten times or more. The rearrangement links TRBV7-2 to TRBJ2-1; 10 bases line up with TRBD2. This CDR3 has 16 residues. CDR1 SGHTA and CDR2 FQGNSA come from the germline V gene. Trimming at V came to 1 base and at J to 8 bases, leaving 8 bases not matched to a gene. DNA for the CDR3: TGTGCCAGCAGCTTAGGAAGCGGGGGGGCATCGTATGAGCAGTTCTTC. It codes for CASSLGSGGASYEQFF. Filled out from reference TRBV7-2 and TRBJ2-1, the complete variable domain reads GAGVSQSPSNKVTEKGKDVELRCDPISGHTALYWYRQSLGQGLEFLIYFQGNSAPDKSGLPSDRFSAERTGGSVSTLTIQRTQQEDSAVYLCASSLGSGGASYEQFFGPGTRLTVL.

On this clonotype itself: This may come from a read error, since a much larger clone is one base off. This chain connects TRBV7-2 to TRBJ2-7, with D possibly TRBD1 on 5 matching bases. The CDR3 contains 13 residues. In germline, CDR1 is SGHTA, CDR2 FQGNSA. DNA of the CDR3: TGTGTCAGCAGCTTAGGTCAGGGAAACGAGCAGTACTTC. It yields the protein CVSSLGQGNEQYF.

V usage is TRBV25-1 and J usage is TRBJ1-2; a weak D match, TRBD1 (6 bases). With 0 bases removed from V and 8 bases from J, the gap between germline ends came to 13 bases. Germline V CDR1 and CDR2: MGHDK, SYGVNS. The CDR3 contains 14 residues. CDR3 DNA: TGTGCCAGCAGTGAATATTGGGGGGCGAAAGGCTACACCTTC. This translates into CASSEYWGAKGYTF.

This clonotype was picked up many times. The V and J genes are TRBV6-1 and TRBJ1-5; maybe TRBD1 (5 bases). Looked up from germline, CDR1 is MNHNS and CDR2 is SASEGT. Trimming took 6 bases from V and 7 from J, leaving 22 bases between them. CDR3 size: 16 residues. The chain's CDR3 is CASSPAAKGTGQPQHF. CDR3 bases: TGTGCCAGCAGCCCAGCCGCCAAAGGGACGGGCCAGCCCCAGCATTTT.

The chain is built from TRBV4-1 and TRBJ1-2, with a possible D match to TRBD1 (6 bases). V lost 1 base and J 6 bases, leaving 9 bases between the germline ends. The germline V gene encodes CDR1 MGHRA and CDR2 YSYEKL. The CDR3 runs 13 residues. CDR3 protein: CASSQGPGDGYTF. In nucleotides, the CDR3 is TGCGCCAGCAGCCAAGGACCAGGGGATGGCTACACCTTC.

This clonotype was observed at least ten times. The genes are TRBV7-2 and TRBJ2-5, with TRBD2 identical over 8 bases. CDR1 and CDR2 (germline): SGHTA, FQGNSA. The CDR3 spans 15 residues. V lost 1 base, J lost 5 bases, and 6 bases stayed unmatched. DNA for the CDR3: TGTGCCAGCAGCTTAGTTGGGACTAGGGGGGAGACCCAGTACTTC. Its protein is CASSLVGTRGETQYF.

On this clonotype itself: Relative to the germline gene, one junction end is altered; a read error may explain this. The V gene is TRBV29-1, the J gene TRBJ1-2, with a possible D match to TRBD1 (5 bases). Germline V gene data show CDR1 as SQVTM and CDR2 as ANQGSEA. The CDR3 is made up of 12 amino acids. CDR3 residues: CSVEGQGVGYTF. CDR3 coding DNA: TGCAGCGTCGAAGGGCAGGGCGTCGGCTACACCTTC.

This clonotype was recorded at least ten times. This chain links TRBV12-3 or TRBV12-4 with TRBJ1-2, with 11 bases matching TRBD1. This CDR3 is built from 16 residues. The J segment lost 2 bases and the V segment lost 2 bases, leaving 4 bases of the junction unmatched. CDR3 coding DNA: TGTGCCAGCAGTTTAATTGGGACAGGGGGGAACTATGGCTACACCTTC. Its translation: CASSLIGTGGNYGYTF.

A few counts support this clonotype. The chain has TRBV29-1 and TRBJ2-2; D is ambiguous. Trimming pared 7 bases from V and 5 bases from J, leaving 11 bases between. Germline-derived CDR1 and CDR2 are SQVTM and ANQGSEA. The CDR3 contains 12 residues. Here the CDR3 reads CSAGPGTGELFF. The DNA for the CDR3 is TGCAGCGCCGGCCCCGGGACCGGGGAGCTGTTTTTT.

The rearrangement uses TRBV6-5 and TRBJ2-5; 7 bases are shared with TRBD1. Germline CDR1 MNHEY, CDR2 SVGAGI. Trimming removed 6 bases from V and 3 bases from J; junction bases left unmatched: 10. This CDR3 contains 15 residues. The CDR3 spells CASSSPGTVKETQYF. CDR3 DNA sequence: TGTGCCAGCAGCTCCCCCGGGACAGTGAAAGAGACCCAGTACTTC.

This clonotype was seen repeatedly, ten times or more. This rearrangement joins TRBV18 to TRBJ2-2; no clear D. V dropped 2 bases and J dropped 0 bases, with 13 bases sitting between them. This CDR3 has 17 amino acids. Germline-derived CDR1 and CDR2 are KGHSH and LQKENI. DNA for the CDR3: TGTGCCAGCTCACCAGTTTTTGACACTCCGAACACCGGGGAGCTGTTTTTT. Protein: CASSPVFDTPNTGELFF.